The rows below give T cell receptor beta chains drawn from one sample of a study of cytotoxic CD8 clonotypes in ibrutinib-treated CLL. Sequencing was performed with immunoSEQ multiplex PCR; in TCRdb, only in-frame clones are kept and a portion is missing. Altogether under 300,000 clones are present, about 72% being singletons, with the ten largest covering around 5.1%. The input for sequencing was PBMCs, taken at disease progression, from a patient treated with ibrutinib. The receptors derive from a human donor with chronic lymphocytic leukemia. Each CDR3 is given with its conserved first and last residue. D genes are given only for firm matches. Some rows mark clone size as missing; the rest say once, few, many or name a class of expanded clone.

clone_size	j_call	d_call	v_call	cdr3_nt	cdr3_aa
few	TRBJ1-6	.	TRBV6-5	TGTGCCAGCAGTTTAGTTACGGGGACCTCACCCCTCCACTTT	CASSLVTGTSPLHF
.	TRBJ2-7	TRBD1	TRBV4-1	TGCGCCAGCAGCCAAGGGGACAGGGGGTCCTACGAGCAGTACTTC	CASSQGDRGSYEQYF
.	TRBJ2-3	TRBD1	TRBV18	TGTGCCAGCTCACCGGCCAGGGGGTTCCACGCAGATACGCAGTATTTT	CASSPARGFHADTQYF
.	TRBJ1-2	TRBD1	TRBV10-3	TGTGCCATCAGTGACTCTTCGGACAGGGGGGACGGCTACACCTTC	CAISDSSDRGDGYTF
once	TRBJ2-3	.	TRBV5-6	TGTGCCAGCAGCTTGGCCTGGGCTCGCACAGATACGCAGTATTTT	CASSLAWARTDTQYF
.	TRBJ2-7	TRBD2	TRBV5-5	TGTGCCAGCAGCTTGGTAGCGGGGGGGTACGAGCAGTACTTC	CASSLVAGGYEQYF
.	TRBJ2-3	.	TRBV5-1	TGCGCCAGCAGCTTGGTGTCAGTTGCAGATACGCAGTATTTT	CASSLVSVADTQYF
once	TRBJ2-1	.	TRBV10-3	TGTGCCATTTTAGCGGAGATCCACAATGAGCAGTTCTTC	CAILAEIHNEQFF
once	TRBJ2-3	.	TRBV6-5	TGTGCCAGCAGTTACTCGGAGAACACAGATACGCAGTATTTT	CASSYSENTDTQYF
.	TRBJ1-1	.	TRBV27	TGTGCCAGCAAAGCCATGAACACTGAAGCTTTCTTT	CASKAMNTEAFF
.	TRBJ2-4	.	TRBV7-9	TGTGCCAGCAGCTTAGCGGGGATCGCCAAAAACATTCAGTACTTC	CASSLAGIAKNIQYF
.	TRBJ1-3	.	TRBV4-2	TGTGCCAGCAGCCAAGACTGGGGCTCTGGAAACACCATATATTTT	CASSQDWGSGNTIYF
.	TRBJ1-2	.	TRBV7-2	TGTGCCAGCAGCTCCTCGGGGGACTATGGCTACACCTTC	CASSSSGDYGYTF
few	TRBJ1-2	.	TRBV20-1	TGCAGTGCTAGAGCCTATGGCTACACCTTC	CSARAYGYTF
.	TRBJ2-4	TRBD2	TRBV2	TGTGCCAGCAGTGGGACTAGCGGACGGGGGTGGACCAAAAACATTCAGTACTTC	CASSGTSGRGWTKNIQYF
.	TRBJ2-7	TRBD2	TRBV13	TGTGCCAGCAGCCCCGGGACTAGCGGGAGAAGCGAGCAGTACTTC	CASSPGTSGRSEQYF
once	TRBJ2-2	TRBD1	TRBV7-6	TGTGCCAGCAGCTCGTCACCGGGACAGCGTCCGGCCACCGGGGAGCTGTTTTTT	CASSSSPGQRPATGELFF
.	TRBJ2-7	.	TRBV10-3	TGTGCCATCAGTGAAGGGGCGGTCTACGAGCAGTACTTC	CAISEGAVYEQYF
few	TRBJ1-4	TRBD1	TRBV4-1	TGCGCCAGCAGTTTCCGGGACAGGGGTAATGAAAAACTGTTTTTT	CASSFRDRGNEKLFF
.	TRBJ1-1	.	TRBV9	TGTGCCAGCAGCGTAGAAAGGGGACTTCTAGGGCACACTGAAGCTTTCTTT	CASSVERGLLGHTEAFF
.	TRBJ1-1	.	TRBV29-1	TGCAGCGTTGAACCCGTTGAGGGGACTGAAGCTTTCTTT	CSVEPVEGTEAFF
.	TRBJ1-2	.	TRBV27	TGTGCCAGCAGCTTTTATTTGGGGCAGGGAGTTTCTAGGAAGAGATTTGGCTACACCTTC	CASSFYLGQGVSRKRFGYTF
.	TRBJ2-2	.	TRBV29-1	TGCAGCGTTGGCCTAGCGTGGAACACCGGGGAGCTGTTTTTT	CSVGLAWNTGELFF
.	TRBJ2-3	TRBD2	TRBV9	TGTGCCAGCAGCGGGGGACTAGCGGACACAGATACGCAGTATTTT	CASSGGLADTDTQYF
.	TRBJ2-5	.	TRBV6-1	TGTGCCAGCAGTGAATTATTTGGGACCATCAGTCACTTC	CASSELFGTISHF
.	TRBJ2-7	TRBD1	TRBV9	TGTGCCAGCAGCGCCAAGGACAGGCCCGTCGGGCAGTACTTC	CASSAKDRPVGQYF
.	TRBJ2-2	.	TRBV21-1	TGTGCCAGCAGCAAAGGGCTAGTAGCGGGAGGGCCGGTGTGGACCGGGGAGCTGTTTTTT	CASSKGLVAGGPVWTGELFF
few	TRBJ1-1	.	TRBV29-1	TGCAGCGTTGAAGATCAATGGGCTGAAGCTTTCTTT	CSVEDQWAEAFF
.	TRBJ2-5	TRBD1	TRBV7-9	TGTGCCAGCAGTTGGGACAGGGGGAAGGAGACCCAGTACTTC	CASSWDRGKETQYF
.	TRBJ1-6	TRBD1	TRBV10-3	TGTGCCATCAGCAGTACAGGGGGCTTAAATTCACCCCTCCACTTT	CAISSTGGLNSPLHF